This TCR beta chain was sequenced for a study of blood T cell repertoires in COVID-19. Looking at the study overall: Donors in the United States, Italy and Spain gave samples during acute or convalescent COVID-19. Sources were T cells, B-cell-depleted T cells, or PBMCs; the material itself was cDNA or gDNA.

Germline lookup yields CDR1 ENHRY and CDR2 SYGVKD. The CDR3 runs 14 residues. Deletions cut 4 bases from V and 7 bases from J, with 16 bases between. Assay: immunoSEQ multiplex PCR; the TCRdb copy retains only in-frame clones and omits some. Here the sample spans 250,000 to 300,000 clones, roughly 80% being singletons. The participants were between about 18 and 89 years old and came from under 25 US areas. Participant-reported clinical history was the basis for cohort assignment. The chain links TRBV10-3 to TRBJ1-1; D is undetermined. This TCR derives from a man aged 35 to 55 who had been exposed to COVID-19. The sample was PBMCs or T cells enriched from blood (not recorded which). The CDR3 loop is CAISASRGDLEAFF. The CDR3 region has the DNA TGTGCCATCAGTGCCTCTCGAGGCGACCTTGAAGCTTTCTTT.